This TCR beta chain stems from a study of T cells in localized non-small cell lung cancer. The table lists this clone with a count of one. Clones were sequenced by immunoSEQ multiplex PCR, and TCRdb holds only the in-frame ones, with some missing. Of nearly 11,000 clones listed, roughly 82% were seen once; the top ten hold around 21%. Germline assignment: CDR1 LNHDA and CDR2 SQIVND (reference sequence). The CDR3 length is 14 residues. Trimming took 8 bases from V and 2 from J; bases not matched to a gene: 8. The chain has TRBV19 and TRBJ2-7; 8 nucleotides line up with TRBD1. Here the sequenced sample was peripheral blood mononuclear cells, taken before any cancer treatment. This receptor was identified in a female donor over 55 with stage II lung adenocarcinoma. CDR3 in DNA: TGTGCCAGTCGAGACAGGGGCGTGACCTACGAGCAGTACTTC. Encoded protein: CASRDRGVTYEQYF.